The present T cell receptor (beta chain) was sequenced within a study of control samples from healthy donors and cancer patients. The CDR3 contains 15 residues. With V trimmed by 4 bases and J by 3 bases, 6 bases remained unmatched. CDR1 and CDR2 from the germline V gene are SGHRS and YFSETQ. The protocol was immunoSEQ multiplex PCR, while the TCRdb copy is restricted to in-frame clones and leaves out a portion. The repertoire includes about 39,000 clones, more than 70% of them detected once, and around a fifth sits in the top ten. Input material: PBMCs. The J gene is TRBJ2-3, the V gene TRBV5-1; 9 bases are shared with TRBD1. The sequence derives from a woman aged 60-75 years with lung cancer. The CDR3 reads CASSPEGQGTDTQYF. Here the CDR3 DNA reads TGCGCCAGCAGCCCAGAGGGACAGGGTACAGATACGCAGTATTTT. The entire variable domain, with the rest obtained from reference TRBV5-1 and TRBJ2-3, is as follows: KAGVTQTPRYLIKTRGQQVTLSCSPISGHRSVSWYQQTPGQGLQFLFEYFSETQRNKGNFPGRFSGRQFSNSRSEMNVSTLELGDSALYLCASSPEGQGTDTQYFGPGTRLTVL.